A single sample gave rise to the 5 T cell receptor beta chains below, sequenced in a study of blood T cell repertoires in COVID-19. The protocol was immunoSEQ multiplex PCR, while the TCRdb copy is restricted to in-frame clones and leaves out a portion. The sample holds some 170,000 clones, roughly 84% seen once. The source material was PBMCs or T cells enriched from blood (not recorded which). All receptors come from a human donor with acute COVID-19. The donor label of this sample is uncertain.

The chain employs TRBV11-2 and TRBJ1-1; no clear D. Per germline, CDR1 SGHAT and CDR2 FQNNGV. Between the trimmed V and J ends, which lost 6 bases and 3 bases, there was a span of 11 bases. This CDR3 contains 13 residues. The CDR3 DNA reads TGTGCCAGCAGTTCCCAGAGGGACACTGAAGCTTTCTTT. This gives the protein CASSSQRDTEAFF.

The chain employs TRBV19 and TRBJ1-5, with TRBD1 matching 8 bases. CDR3 length equals 16 residues. V was pared by 6 bases and J by 2 bases, with 9 bases of the junction left unmatched. Germline V gives CDR1 LNHDA, CDR2 SQIVND (reference sequence). CDR3 DNA sequence: TGTGCCAGTAGCCTCCGCAGGGGGCAGGGCAATCAGCCCCAGCATTTT. Translating it yields CASSLRRGQGNQPQHF.

The J gene is TRBJ2-5, the V gene TRBV11-1; D perhaps matches TRBD2 (6 bases). There are 15 residues in the CDR3. Trimming cost V 0 bases and J 2 bases, with 10 bases left between them. The germline gives CDR1 SGHAT, CDR2 FQDESV (reference sequence). The CDR3 nucleotides are TGTGCCAGCAGCTTAGCTAGCGGTTTACAAGAGACCCAGTACTTC. Its protein is CASSLASGLQETQYF. Together with reference TRBV11-1 and TRBJ2-5, the CDR3 gives the full variable domain: EAEVAQSPRYKITEKSQAVAFWCDPISGHATLYWYRQILGQGPELLVQFQDESVVDDSQLPKDRFSAERLKGVDSTLKIQPAELGDSAMYLCASSLASGLQETQYFGPGTRLLVL.

The chain combines TRBV12-3 or TRBV12-4 with TRBJ1-1; 7 nucleotides align to TRBD1. The CDR3 contains 13 residues. V gave up 5 bases and J gave up 4 bases; unmatched junction bases: 4. CDR3 coding DNA: TGTGCCAGCAGTGACAGGGCGAGCACTGAAGCTTTCTTT. Translating it yields CASSDRASTEAFF.

The chain links TRBV19 to TRBJ2-1; 10 nucleotides match TRBD2. The CDR3 has 15 amino acids. The germline V gene encodes CDR1 LNHDA and CDR2 SQIVND (reference sequence). V gave up 5 bases and J gave up 2 bases; unmatched junction bases: 3. CDR3 in amino acids: CASSPSGGPYNEQFF. CDR3 sequence (DNA): TGTGCCAGTAGTCCTAGCGGGGGTCCCTACAATGAGCAGTTCTTC. Full variable domain (remainder filled in from reference TRBV19 and TRBJ2-1): DGGITQSPKYLFRKEGQNVTLSCEQNLNHDAMYWYRQDPGQGLRLIYYSQIVNDFQKGDIAEGYSVSREKKESFPLTVTSAQKNPTAFYLCASSPSGGPYNEQFFGPGTRLTVL.